A selection of T cell receptor beta chains follows, all from one sample in a study of T cells in narcolepsy. Measured with immunoSEQ multiplex PCR; TCRdb has only the in-frame clones, and not every one. This repertoire shows approximately 26,000 clones, 81% found once; its top ten account for 1% to 1.4%. The sequenced sample was memory (CD45RA-) CD4+ T cells from blood. The origin of the receptors is a human donor in good health. CDR3s include the opening cysteine and the closing phenylalanine or tryptophan.

>TRBJ2-5|TRBV28
CASSLWTSGRAGETQYF
>TRBJ1-1|TRBV4-1
CASSQEGQGRGTEAFF
>TRBJ2-5|TRBV29-1
CSVGWSETQYF
>TRBJ2-5|TRBV5-1
CASTPQISGGETQYF
>TRBJ2-7|TRBV5-1
CASRAGTSIASEQYF
>TRBJ1-5|TRBV6-5
CASSYNRDSNQPQHF
>TRBJ2-3|TRBV5-4
CASSLDPSGRARGTDTQYF
>TRBJ1-2|TRBV5-6
CASSFGQAYGYTF
>TRBJ2-2|TRBV11-3
CASSIRSGNGELFF
>TRBJ2-7|TRBV4-2
CASSQDRSYEQYF
>TRBJ1-1|TRBV6-7
CASSYSIQGNTEAFF
>TRBJ2-5|TRBV5-1
CASSPRMSTPAQETQYF
>TRBJ2-7|TRBV5-1
CASSSDGGLGEQYF
>TRBJ2-1|TRBV18
CASSPPILAGGPNEQFF
>TRBJ2-1|TRBV4-2
CASSPLAGEYNEQFF
>TRBJ1-1|TRBV7-9
CASSLTTQGAFF
>TRBJ1-2|TRBV5-1
CASSLEGGADYGYTF
>TRBJ2-7|TRBV5-1
CASSAKQGTGEQYF
>TRBJ2-3|TRBV19
CASSLRRGARTDTQYF
>TRBJ2-1|TRBV5-1
CASSLPPLAEQFF
>TRBJ2-7|TRBV7-2
CASSSQGAGYEQYF
>TRBJ2-5|TRBV5-1
CASSLGAWETQYF
>TRBJ2-2|TRBV5-4
CASSPAGTVNTGELFF
>TRBJ2-1|TRBV5-5
CASSLWDRANEQFF